Reported below is one T cell receptor (beta chain). Its antigen is undetermined. Trimming pared 3 bases from V and 3 bases from J, leaving 13 bases between. CDR1 and CDR2 (germline): MNHEY, SMNVEV (reference sequence). CDR3 length: 15 residues. Assay: immunoSEQ multiplex PCR; the TCRdb copy retains only in-frame clones and omits some. In the table there are 450,000 to 500,000 clones, roughly 85% of which are singletons. The sample comes from a study of shared clonotypes between healthy human individuals. Study results and caveats: With few donors, the genetic and exposure-history diversity represented was limited. Only blood underwent sampling, and tissue repertoires likely differ.

The clonotype comes from a woman between 40 and 50 years old in good health. Some clones in this sample may be carry-over from other donors' samples. Source material: PBMCs. V is TRBV27 and J is TRBJ2-3, with D maybe TRBD2 (5 bases). As DNA, the CDR3 is TGTGCCAGCAGTTTTGTGCTAGCCCCTACAGATACGCAGTATTTT. Its translation: CASSFVLAPTDTQYF.